The sequence of this T cell receptor (beta chain) was determined in a study of T cells in women clearing cervical HPV infection. Whole-study context: Case blood was drawn when the lesion was first found; control blood after infection became undetectable.

As for this clone: The read halts 3 residues ahead of the CDR3 end, with the missing end drawn from the germline J gene.

The CDR3 is made up of 16 amino acids. Germline V gene sequence: CDR1 SNHLY, CDR2 FYNNEI. The assay was immunoSEQ multiplex PCR, and TCRdb's table has in-frame clones only and misses some. The sample table sets out about 30,000 clones. The sequence was collected from a woman between 18 and 69 years old with a cervical HPV16 infection that either progressed to CIN3+ or cleared (not recorded which). The rearrangement joins TRBV2 to TRBJ1-2; 11 nucleotides match TRBD1. The sample was blood buffy coat. The CDR3 bases that were read are TGTGCCAGCAGTGCTACGGAAATTGGACAGGGGGCCTAT. It codes for CASSATEIGQGAY. The whole CDR3 reads CASSATEIGQGAYYTF.